This T cell receptor beta chain was identified during a study of Graves' ophthalmopathy and Graves' hyperthyroidism. The sample holds many counts of this clonotype. Amplification of TCR beta CDR3 regions used RNA transcripts. RT-PCR with HTBI primers came first, then second-round multiplex PCR. TCRdb re-called the multiplex PCR reads with MiXCR, one entry per CDR3 protein. This table holds about 14,000 distinct CDR3 sequences, 50% found once. The germline V gene encodes CDR1 SEHNR and CDR2 FQNEAQ (reference sequence). This CDR3 has 14 amino acids. After removal of 5 bases from V and 0 bases from J, the junction contained 4 bases not matched to a gene.

This receptor was obtained from a woman in her 30s with Graves' ophthalmopathy. This chain links TRBV7-9 with TRBJ2-7, with 7 bases identical to TRBD2. Sequenced material: peripheral blood. CDR3 amino acids: CASSLGLGSYEQYF. DNA of the CDR3: TGTGCCAGCAGCCTTGGACTAGGCTCCTACGAGCAGTACTTC.